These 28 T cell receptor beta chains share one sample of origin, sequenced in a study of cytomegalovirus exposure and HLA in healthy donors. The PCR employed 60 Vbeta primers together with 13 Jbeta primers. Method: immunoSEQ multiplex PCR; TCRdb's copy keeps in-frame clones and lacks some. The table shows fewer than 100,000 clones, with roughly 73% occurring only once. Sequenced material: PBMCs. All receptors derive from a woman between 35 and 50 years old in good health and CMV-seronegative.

The CDR3 is CASSPFRGTGFFDEQYF. The CDR3 DNA reads as TGTGCCAGCAGCCCATTTCGGGGGACAGGTTTTTTCGACGAGCAGTACTTC. The chain links TRBV27 to TRBJ2-7; TRBD1 matches at 8 bases. CDR1 and CDR2 (germline): MNHEY, SMNVEV (reference sequence). The CDR3 sequence is 17 residues long. V lost 6 bases and J lost 5; bases outside the gene matches: 18.

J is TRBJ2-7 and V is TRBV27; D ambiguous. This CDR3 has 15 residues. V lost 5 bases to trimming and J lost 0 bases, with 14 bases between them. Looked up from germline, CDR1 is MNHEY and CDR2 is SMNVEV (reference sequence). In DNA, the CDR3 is TGTGCCAGCAGTCCGCGGCACACGAGCTCCTACGAGCAGTACTTC. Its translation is CASSPRHTSSYEQYF.

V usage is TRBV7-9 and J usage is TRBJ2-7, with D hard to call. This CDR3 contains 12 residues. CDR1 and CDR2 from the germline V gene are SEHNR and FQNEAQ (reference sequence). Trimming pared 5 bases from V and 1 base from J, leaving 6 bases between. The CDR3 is CASSHQSYEQYF. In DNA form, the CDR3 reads TGTGCCAGCAGCCATCAATCCTACGAGCAGTACTTC.

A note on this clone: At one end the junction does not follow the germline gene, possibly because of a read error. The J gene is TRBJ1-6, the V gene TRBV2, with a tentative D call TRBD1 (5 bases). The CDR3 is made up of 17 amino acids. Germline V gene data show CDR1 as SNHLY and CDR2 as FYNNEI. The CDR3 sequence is CASRENRQGWGNSPLNF. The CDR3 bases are TGTGCCAGCAGGGAGAACAGGCAAGGGTGGGGAAATTCACCCCTCAACTTT.

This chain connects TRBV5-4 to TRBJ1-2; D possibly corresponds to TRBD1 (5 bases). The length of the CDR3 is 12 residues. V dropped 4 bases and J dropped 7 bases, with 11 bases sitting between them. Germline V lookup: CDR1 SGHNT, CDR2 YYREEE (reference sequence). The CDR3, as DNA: TGTGCCAGCAGCGGTGGGGGGTCTGGCTACACCTTC. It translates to CASSGGGSGYTF.

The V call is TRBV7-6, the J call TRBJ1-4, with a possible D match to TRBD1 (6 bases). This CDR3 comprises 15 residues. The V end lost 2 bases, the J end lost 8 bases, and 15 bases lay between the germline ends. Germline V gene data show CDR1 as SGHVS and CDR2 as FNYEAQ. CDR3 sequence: CASSLYRGAQEKLFF. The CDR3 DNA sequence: TGTGCCAGCAGCTTATATCGGGGGGCGCAGGAAAAACTGTTTTTT.

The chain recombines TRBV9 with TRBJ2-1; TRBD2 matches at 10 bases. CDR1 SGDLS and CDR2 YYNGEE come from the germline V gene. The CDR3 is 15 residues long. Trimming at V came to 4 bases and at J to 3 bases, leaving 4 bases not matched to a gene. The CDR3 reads CASSTLAGIYNEQFF. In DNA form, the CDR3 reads TGTGCCAGCAGCACACTAGCGGGGATCTACAATGAGCAGTTCTTC.

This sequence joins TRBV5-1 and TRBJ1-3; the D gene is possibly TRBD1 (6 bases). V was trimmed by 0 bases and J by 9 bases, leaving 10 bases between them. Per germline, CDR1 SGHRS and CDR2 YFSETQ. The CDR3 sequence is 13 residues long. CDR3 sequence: CASSLEGEITIYF. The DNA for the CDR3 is TGCGCCAGCAGCTTGGAGGGGGAGATCACCATATATTTT.

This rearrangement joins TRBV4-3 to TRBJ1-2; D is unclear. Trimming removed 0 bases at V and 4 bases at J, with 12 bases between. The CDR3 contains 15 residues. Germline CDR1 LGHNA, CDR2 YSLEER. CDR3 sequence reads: CASSQDRSGTYGYTF. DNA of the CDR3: TGCGCCAGCAGCCAAGATCGGTCGGGAACCTATGGCTACACCTTC.

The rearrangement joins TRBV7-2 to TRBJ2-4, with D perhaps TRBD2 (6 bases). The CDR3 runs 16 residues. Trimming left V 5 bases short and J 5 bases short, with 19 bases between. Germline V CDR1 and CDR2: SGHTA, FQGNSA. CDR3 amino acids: CASSQPGGWGQNIQYF. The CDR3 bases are TGTGCCAGCAGCCAACCTGGGGGGTGGGGCCAAAACATTCAGTACTTC. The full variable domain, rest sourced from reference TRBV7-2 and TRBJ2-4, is GAGVSQSPSNKVTEKGKDVELRCDPISGHTALYWYRQSLGQGLEFLIYFQGNSAPDKSGLPSDRFSAERTGGSVSTLTIQRTQQEDSAVYLCASSQPGGWGQNIQYFGAGTRLSVL.

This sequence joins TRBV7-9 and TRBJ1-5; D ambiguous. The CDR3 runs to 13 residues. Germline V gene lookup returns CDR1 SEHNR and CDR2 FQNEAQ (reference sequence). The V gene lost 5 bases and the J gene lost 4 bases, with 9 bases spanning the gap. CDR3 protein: CASSPDGNQPQHF. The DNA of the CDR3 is TGTGCCAGCAGCCCCGACGGGAATCAGCCCCAGCATTTT.

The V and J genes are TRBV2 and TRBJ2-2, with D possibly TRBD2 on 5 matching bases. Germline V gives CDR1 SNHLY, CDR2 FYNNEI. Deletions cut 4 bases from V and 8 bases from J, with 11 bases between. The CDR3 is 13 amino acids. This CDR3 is CASSANTGGELFF. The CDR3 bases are TGTGCCAGCAGTGCAAATACGGGGGGGGAGCTGTTTTTT.

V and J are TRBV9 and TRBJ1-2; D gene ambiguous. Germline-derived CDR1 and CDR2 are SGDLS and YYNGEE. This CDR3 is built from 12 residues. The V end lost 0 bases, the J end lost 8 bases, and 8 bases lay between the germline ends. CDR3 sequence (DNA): TGTGCCAGCAGCGTAGGGGAGGGAGGCTACACCTTC. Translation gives CASSVGEGGYTF.

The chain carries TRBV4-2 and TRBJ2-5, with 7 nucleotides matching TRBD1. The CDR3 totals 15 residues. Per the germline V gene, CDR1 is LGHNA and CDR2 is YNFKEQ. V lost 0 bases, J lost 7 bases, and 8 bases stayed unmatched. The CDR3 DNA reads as TGTGCCAGCAGCCAAGACCGGACAGGAAAATCGACCCAGTACTTC. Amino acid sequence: CASSQDRTGKSTQYF.

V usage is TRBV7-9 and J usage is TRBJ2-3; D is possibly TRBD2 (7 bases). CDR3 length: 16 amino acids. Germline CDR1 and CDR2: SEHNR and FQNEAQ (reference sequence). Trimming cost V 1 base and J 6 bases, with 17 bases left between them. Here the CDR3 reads CASSLGGGTGWDTQYF. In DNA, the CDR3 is TGTGCCAGCAGCTTAGGCGGGGGCACCGGGTGGGATACGCAGTATTTT.

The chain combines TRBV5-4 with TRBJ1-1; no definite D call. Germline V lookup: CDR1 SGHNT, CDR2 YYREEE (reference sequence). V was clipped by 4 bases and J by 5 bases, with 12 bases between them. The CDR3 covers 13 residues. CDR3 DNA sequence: TGTGCCAGCAGCCCTAACGGGGTGACTGAAGCTTTCTTT. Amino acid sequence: CASSPNGVTEAFF.

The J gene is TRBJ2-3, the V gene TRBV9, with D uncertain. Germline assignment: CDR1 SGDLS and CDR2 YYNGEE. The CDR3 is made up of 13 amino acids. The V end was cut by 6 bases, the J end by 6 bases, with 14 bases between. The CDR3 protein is CASNVQEADTQYF. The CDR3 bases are TGTGCCAGCAACGTGCAAGAAGCGGATACGCAGTATTTT.

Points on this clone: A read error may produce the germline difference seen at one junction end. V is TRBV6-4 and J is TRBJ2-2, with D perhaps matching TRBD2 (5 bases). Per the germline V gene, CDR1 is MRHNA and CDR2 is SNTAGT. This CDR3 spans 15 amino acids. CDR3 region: CASSVSETNTGEPFF. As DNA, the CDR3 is TGTGCCAGCAGTGTCTCGGAAACGAACACCGGGGAGCCGTTTTTT.

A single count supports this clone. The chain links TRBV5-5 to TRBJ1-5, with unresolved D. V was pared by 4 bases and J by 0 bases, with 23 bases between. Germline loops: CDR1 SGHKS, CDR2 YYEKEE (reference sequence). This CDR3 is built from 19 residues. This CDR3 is CASSATVTRLSGSNQPQHF. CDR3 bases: TGTGCCAGCAGCGCGACGGTCACCCGACTCAGTGGTAGCAATCAGCCCCAGCATTTT.

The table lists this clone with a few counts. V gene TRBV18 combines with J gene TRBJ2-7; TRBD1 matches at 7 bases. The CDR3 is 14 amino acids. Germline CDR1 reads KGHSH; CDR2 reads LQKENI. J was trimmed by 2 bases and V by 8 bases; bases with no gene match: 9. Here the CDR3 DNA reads TGTGCCAGCACCACAGGGGCCGGAGCCTACGAGCAGTACTTC. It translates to CASTTGAGAYEQYF.

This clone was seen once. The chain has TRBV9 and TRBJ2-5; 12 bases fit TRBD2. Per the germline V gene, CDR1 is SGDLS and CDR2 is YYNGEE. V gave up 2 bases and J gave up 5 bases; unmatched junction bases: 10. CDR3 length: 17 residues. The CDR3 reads CASSVGPSGGALETQYF. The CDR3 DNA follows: TGTGCCAGCAGCGTGGGTCCTAGCGGGGGGGCGCTGGAGACCCAGTACTTC.

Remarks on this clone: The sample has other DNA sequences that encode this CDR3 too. In DNA, the CDR3 is TGCGCCAGCAGCTTGGCGGGGGGGCAGGCAGATACGCAGTATTTT. Its translation is CASSLAGGQADTQYF. The chain uses TRBV5-1 and TRBJ2-3, with 8 bases identical to TRBD2. This CDR3 has 15 amino acids. J lost 4 bases, V lost 0 bases, and 4 bases had no gene match. Germline CDR1 is SGHRS and CDR2 is YFSETQ.

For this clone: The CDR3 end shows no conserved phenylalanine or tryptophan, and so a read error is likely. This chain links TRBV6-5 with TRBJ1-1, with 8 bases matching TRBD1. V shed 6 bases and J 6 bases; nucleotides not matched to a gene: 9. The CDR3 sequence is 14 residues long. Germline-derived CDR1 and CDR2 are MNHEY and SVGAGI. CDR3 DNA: TGTGCCAGCAGCTCCGACAGGGGTAGGTCTGAAGCTTTCCTT. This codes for CASSSDRGRSEAFL.

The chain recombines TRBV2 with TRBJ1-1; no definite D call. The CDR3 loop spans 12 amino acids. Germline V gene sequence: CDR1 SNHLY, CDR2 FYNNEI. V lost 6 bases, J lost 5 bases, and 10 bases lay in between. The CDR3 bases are TGTGCCAGCAGCTCGACGGAGACTGAAGCTTTCTTT. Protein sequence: CASSSTETEAFF.

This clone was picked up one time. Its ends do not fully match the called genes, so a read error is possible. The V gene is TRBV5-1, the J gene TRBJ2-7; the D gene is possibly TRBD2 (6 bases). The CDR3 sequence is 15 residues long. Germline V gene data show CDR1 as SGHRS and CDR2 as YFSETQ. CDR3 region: CASSARDLAPYEQHF. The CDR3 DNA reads TGCGCCAGCAGCGCCCGGGACTTAGCCCCTTACGAGCAGCACTTC.

The CDR3 region has the DNA TGTGCCAGCAAGAAAGGGGGTTCACCCCTCCACTTT. Protein sequence: CASKKGGSPLHF. The chain couples TRBV28 to TRBJ1-6, with a possible D match to TRBD1 (6 bases). The CDR3 has 12 amino acids. From germline, CDR1 is MDHEN and CDR2 SYDVKM. Deletions cut 7 bases from V and 9 bases from J, with 10 bases between.

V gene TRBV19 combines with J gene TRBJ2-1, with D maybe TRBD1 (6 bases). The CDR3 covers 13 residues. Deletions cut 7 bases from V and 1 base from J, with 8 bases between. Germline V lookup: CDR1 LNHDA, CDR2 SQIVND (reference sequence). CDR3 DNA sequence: TGTGCCAGTAAGGACAGTTCCTACAATGAGCAGTTCTTC. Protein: CASKDSSYNEQFF.

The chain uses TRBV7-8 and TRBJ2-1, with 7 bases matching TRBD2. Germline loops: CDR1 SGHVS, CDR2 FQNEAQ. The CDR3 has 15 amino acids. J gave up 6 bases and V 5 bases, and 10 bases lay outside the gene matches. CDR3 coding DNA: TGTGCCAGCAGCGGTTTATGGACTAGACGCAATGAGCAGTTCTTC. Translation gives CASSGLWTRRNEQFF.